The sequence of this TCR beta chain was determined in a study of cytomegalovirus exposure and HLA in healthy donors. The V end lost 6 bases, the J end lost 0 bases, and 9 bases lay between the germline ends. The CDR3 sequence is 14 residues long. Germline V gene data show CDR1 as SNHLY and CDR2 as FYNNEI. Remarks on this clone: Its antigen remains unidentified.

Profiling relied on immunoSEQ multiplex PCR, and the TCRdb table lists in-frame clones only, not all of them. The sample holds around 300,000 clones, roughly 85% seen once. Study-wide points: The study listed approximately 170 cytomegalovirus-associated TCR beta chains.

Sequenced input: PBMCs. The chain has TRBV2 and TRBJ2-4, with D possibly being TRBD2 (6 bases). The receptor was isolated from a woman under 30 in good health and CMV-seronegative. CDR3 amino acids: CASRPGLAKNIQYF. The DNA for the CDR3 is TGTGCCAGCAGGCCGGGACTAGCCAAAAACATTCAGTACTTC.